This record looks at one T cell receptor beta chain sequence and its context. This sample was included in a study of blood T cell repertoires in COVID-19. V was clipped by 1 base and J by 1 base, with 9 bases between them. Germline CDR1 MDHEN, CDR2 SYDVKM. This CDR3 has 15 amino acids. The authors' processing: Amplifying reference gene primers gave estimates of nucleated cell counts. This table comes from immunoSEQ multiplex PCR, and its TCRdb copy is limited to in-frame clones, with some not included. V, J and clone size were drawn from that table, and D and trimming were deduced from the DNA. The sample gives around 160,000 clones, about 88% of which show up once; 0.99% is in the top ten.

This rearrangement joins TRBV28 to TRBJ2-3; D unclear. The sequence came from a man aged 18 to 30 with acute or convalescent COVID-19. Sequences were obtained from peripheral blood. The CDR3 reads CASSLLQEGTDTQYF. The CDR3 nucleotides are TGTGCCAGCAGTTTATTACAAGAGGGCACAGATACGCAGTATTTT. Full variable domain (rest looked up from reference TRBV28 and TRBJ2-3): DVKVTQSSRYLVKRTGEKVFLECVQDMDHENMFWYRQDPGLGLRLIYFSYDVKMKEKGDIPEGYSVSREKKERFSLILESASTNQTSMYLCASSLLQEGTDTQYFGPGTRLTVL.